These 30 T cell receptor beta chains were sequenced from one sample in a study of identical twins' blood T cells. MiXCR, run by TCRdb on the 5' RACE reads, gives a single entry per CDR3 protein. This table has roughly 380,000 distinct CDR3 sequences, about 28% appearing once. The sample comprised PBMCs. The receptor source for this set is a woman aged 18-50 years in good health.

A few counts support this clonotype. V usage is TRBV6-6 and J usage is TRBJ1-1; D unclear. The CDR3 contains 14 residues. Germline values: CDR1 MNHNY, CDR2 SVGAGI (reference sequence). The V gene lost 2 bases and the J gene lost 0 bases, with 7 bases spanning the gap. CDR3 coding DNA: TGTGCCAGCAGTTACCCGCGGATGAACACTGAAGCTTTCTTT. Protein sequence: CASSYPRMNTEAFF.

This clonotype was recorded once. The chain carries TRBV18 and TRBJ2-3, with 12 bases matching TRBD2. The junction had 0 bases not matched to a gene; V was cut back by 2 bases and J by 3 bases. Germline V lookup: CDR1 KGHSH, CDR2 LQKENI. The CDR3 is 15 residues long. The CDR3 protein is CASSPTSGGTDTQYF. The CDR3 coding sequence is TGTGCCAGCTCACCAACTAGCGGGGGGACAGATACGCAGTATTTT.

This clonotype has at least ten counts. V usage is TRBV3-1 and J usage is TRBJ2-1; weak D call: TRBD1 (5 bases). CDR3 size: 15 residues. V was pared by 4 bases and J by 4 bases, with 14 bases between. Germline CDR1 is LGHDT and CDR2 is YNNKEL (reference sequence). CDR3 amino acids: CASSPQVVGYNEQFF. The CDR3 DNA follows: TGTGCCAGCAGCCCACAGGTGGTAGGTTACAATGAGCAGTTCTTC.

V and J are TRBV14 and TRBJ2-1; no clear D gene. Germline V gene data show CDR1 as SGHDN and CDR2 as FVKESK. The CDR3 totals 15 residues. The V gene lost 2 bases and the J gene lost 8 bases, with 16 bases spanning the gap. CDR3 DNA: TGTGCCAGCAGCCAAAATCCCTACCCTTATGATGAGCAGTTCTTC. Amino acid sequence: CASSQNPYPYDEQFF.

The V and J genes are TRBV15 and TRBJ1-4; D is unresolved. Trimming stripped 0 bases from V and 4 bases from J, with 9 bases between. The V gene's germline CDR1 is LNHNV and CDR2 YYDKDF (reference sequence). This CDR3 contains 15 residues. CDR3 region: CATSRDKGFNEKLFF. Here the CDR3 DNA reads TGTGCCACCAGCAGAGATAAGGGCTTTAATGAAAAACTGTTTTTT.

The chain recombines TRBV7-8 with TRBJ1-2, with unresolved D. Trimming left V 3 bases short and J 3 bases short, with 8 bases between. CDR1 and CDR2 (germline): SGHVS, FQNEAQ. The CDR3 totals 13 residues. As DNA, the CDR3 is TGTGCCAGCAGCTTTACGACGGACTATGGCTACACCTTC. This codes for CASSFTTDYGYTF.

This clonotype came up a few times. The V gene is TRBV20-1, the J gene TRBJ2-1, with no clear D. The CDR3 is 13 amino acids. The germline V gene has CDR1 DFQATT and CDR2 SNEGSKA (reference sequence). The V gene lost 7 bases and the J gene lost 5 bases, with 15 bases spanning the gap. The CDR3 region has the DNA TGCAGTGTTCTTCACAGTTGGAACAATGAGCAGTTCTTC. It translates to CSVLHSWNNEQFF.

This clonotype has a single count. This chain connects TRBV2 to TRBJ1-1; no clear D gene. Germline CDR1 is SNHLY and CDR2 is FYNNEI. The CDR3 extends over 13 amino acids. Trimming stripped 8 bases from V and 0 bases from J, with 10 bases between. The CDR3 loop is CASASELNTEAFF. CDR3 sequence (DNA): TGTGCCAGCGCCTCAGAGTTGAACACTGAAGCTTTCTTT.

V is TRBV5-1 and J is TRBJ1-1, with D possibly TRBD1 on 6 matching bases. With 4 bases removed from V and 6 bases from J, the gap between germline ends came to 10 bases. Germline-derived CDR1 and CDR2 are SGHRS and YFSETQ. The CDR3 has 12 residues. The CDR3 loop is CASSVGGSEAFF. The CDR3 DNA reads TGCGCCAGCAGCGTAGGGGGATCTGAAGCTTTCTTT.

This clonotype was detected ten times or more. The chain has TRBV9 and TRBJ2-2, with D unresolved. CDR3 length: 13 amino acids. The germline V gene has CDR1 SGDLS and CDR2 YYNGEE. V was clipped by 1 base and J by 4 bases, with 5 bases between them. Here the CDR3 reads CASSVSPTGELFF. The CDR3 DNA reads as TGTGCCAGCAGCGTAAGTCCCACCGGGGAGCTGTTTTTT.

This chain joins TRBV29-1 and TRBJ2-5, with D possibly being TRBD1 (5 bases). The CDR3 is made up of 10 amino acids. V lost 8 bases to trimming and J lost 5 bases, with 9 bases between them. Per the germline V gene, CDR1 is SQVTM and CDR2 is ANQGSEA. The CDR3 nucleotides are TGCAGCTCAGGGTTGGAGACCCAGTACTTC. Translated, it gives CSSGLETQYF.

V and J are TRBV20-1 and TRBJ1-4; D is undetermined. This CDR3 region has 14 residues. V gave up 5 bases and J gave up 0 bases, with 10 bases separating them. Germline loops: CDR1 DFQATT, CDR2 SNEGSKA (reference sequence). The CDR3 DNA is TGCAGTGCTCGCCAGATTGCAACTAATGAAAAACTGTTTTTT. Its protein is CSARQIATNEKLFF.

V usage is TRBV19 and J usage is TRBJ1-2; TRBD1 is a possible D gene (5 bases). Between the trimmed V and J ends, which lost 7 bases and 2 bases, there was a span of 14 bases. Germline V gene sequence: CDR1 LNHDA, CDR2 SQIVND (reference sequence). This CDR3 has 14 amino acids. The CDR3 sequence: CASTLAGINYGYTF. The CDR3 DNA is TGTGCCAGTACCCTGGCAGGGATAAACTATGGCTACACCTTC. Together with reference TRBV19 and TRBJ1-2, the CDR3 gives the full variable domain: DGGITQSPKYLFRKEGQNVTLSCEQNLNHDAMYWYRQDPGQGLRLIYYSQIVNDFQKGDIAEGYSVSREKKESFPLTVTSAQKNPTAFYLCASTLAGINYGYTFGSGTRLTVV.

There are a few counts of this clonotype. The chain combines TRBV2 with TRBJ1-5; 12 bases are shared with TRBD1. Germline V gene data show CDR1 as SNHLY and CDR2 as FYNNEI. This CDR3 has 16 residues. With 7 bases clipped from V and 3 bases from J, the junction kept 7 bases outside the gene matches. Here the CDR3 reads CASNLGQGAYNQPQHF. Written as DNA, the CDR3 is TGTGCCAGCAACCTGGGACAGGGGGCATACAATCAGCCCCAGCATTTT.

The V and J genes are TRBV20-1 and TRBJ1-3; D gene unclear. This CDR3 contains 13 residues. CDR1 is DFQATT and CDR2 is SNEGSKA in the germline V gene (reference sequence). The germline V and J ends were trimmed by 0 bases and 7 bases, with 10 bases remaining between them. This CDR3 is CSARDSLGNTIYF. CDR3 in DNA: TGCAGTGCTAGAGACAGCCTAGGCAACACCATATATTTT.

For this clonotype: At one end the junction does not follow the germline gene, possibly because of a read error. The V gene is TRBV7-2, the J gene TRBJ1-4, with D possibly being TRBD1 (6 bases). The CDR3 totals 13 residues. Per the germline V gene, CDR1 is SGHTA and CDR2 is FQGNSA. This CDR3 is CVSSFGQFEKLFF. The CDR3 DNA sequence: TGTGTCAGCAGCTTCGGACAGTTTGAAAAACTGTTTTTT.

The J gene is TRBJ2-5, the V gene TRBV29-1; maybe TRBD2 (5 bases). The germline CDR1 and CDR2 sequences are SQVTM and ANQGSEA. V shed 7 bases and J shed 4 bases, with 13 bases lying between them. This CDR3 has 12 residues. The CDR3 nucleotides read TGCAGCGCCGCCGGGATCCGAGAGACCCAGTACTTC. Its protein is CSAAGIRETQYF.

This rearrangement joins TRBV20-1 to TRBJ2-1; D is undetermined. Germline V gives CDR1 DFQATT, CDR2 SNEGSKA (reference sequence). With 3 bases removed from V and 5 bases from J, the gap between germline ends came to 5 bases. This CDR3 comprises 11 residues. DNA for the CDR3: TGCAGTGCTAGGAAAAACAATGAGCAGTTCTTC. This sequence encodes CSARKNNEQFF.

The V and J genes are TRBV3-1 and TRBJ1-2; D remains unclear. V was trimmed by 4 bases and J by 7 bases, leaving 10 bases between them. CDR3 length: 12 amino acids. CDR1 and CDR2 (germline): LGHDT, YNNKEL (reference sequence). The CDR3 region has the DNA TGTGCCAGCAGCCGAATGTCTCGTGGCTACACCTTC. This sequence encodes CASSRMSRGYTF.

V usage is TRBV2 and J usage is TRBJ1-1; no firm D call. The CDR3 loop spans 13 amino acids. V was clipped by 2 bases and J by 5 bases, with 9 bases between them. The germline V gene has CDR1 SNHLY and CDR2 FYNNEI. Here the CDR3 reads CASSERETTEAFF. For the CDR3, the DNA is TGTGCCAGCAGTGAAAGGGAAACTACTGAAGCTTTCTTT.

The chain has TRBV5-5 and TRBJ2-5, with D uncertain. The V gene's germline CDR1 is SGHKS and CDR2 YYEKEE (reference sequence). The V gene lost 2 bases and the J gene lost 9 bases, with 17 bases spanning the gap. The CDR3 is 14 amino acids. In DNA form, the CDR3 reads TGTGCCAGCAGCTTATTTTCCCCGACCGAGTCCCAGTACTTC. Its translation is CASSLFSPTESQYF.

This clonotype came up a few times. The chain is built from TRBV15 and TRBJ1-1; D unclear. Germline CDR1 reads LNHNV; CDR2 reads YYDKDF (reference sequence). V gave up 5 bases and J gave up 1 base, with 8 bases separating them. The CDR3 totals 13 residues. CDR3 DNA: TGTGCCACCAGCGTAGGGCCGAACACTGAAGCTTTCTTT. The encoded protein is CATSVGPNTEAFF.

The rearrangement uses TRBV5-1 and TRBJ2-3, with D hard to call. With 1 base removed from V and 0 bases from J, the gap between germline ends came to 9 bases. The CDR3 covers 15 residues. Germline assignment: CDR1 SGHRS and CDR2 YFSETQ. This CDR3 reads CASSLRDASTDTQYF. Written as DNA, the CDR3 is TGCGCCAGCAGCTTGAGGGATGCTAGCACAGATACGCAGTATTTT.

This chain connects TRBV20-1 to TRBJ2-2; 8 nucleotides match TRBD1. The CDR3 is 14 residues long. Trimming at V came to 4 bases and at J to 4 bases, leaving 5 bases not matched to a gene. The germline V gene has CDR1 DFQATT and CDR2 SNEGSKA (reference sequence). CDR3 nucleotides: TGCAGTGCTATCCGGGACAGGCGCACCGGGGAGCTGTTTTTT. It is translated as CSAIRDRRTGELFF.

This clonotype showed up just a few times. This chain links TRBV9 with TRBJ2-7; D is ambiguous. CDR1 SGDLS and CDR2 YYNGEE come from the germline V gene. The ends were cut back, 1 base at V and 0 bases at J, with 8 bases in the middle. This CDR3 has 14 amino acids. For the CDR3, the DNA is TGTGCCAGCAGCGTAACCCGGAGCTCCTACGAGCAGTACTTC. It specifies CASSVTRSSYEQYF.

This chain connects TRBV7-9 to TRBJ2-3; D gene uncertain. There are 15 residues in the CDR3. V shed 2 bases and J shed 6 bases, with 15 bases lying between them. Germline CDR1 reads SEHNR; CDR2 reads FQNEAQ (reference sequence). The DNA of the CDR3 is TGTGCCAGCAGCTTATCCAAACGTTCTCCCGATACGCAGTATTTT. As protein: CASSLSKRSPDTQYF.

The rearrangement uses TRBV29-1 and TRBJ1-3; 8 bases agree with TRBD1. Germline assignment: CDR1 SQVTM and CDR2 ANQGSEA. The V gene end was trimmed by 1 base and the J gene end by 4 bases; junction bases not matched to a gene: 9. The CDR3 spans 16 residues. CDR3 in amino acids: CSVEGSQGANGNTIYF. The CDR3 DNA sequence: TGCAGCGTTGAAGGGTCCCAGGGGGCAAACGGAAACACCATATATTTT. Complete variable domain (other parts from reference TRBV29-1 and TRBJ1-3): SAVISQKPSRDICQRGTSLTIQCQVDSQVTMMFWYRQQPGQSLTLIATANQGSEATYESGFVIDKFPISRPNLTFSTLTVSNMSPEDSSIYLCSVEGSQGANGNTIYFGEGSWLTVV.

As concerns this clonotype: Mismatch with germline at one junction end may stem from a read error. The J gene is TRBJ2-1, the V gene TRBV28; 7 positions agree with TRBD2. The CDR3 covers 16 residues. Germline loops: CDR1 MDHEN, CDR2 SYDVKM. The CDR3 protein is CASSSTSVPSYNEQLF. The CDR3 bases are TGTGCCAGCAGTTCAACTAGCGTACCCTCCTACAATGAGCAGCTCTTC.

This chain's CDR3 is CASSPLGFPGNIQYF. The CDR3 bases are TGCGCCAGCAGCCCCCTGGGGTTTCCAGGAAACATTCAGTACTTC. The chain links TRBV4-3 to TRBJ2-4; D gene unclear. CDR1 and CDR2 from the germline V gene are LGHNA and YSLEER. This CDR3 comprises 15 residues. V lost 4 bases to trimming and J lost 6 bases, with 16 bases between them.

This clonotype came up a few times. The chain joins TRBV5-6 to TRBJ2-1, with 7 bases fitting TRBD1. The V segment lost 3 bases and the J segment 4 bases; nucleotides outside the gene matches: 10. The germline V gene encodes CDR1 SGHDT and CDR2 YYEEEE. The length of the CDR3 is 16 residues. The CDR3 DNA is TGTGCCAGCAGCTCGCTGAGGGACAGTTATTACAATGAGCAGTTCTTC. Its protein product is CASSSLRDSYYNEQFF. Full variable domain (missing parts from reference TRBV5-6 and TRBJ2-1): DAGVTQSPTHLIKTRGQQVTLRCSPKSGHDTVSWYQQALGQGPQFIFQYYEEEERQRGNFPDRFSGHQFPNYSSELNVNALLLGDSALYLCASSSLRDSYYNEQFFGPGTRLTVL.